The 16 T cell receptor beta chains below come from one sample, sequenced in a study of blood T cell repertoires in COVID-19. Libraries were prepared by immunoSEQ multiplex PCR; TCRdb keeps only in-frame clonotypes and omits some of them. The sample has around 120,000 clones; about nine tenths are singletons. The sample consisted of peripheral blood. These receptors came from a human donor with active COVID-19. The donor label of this sample is uncertain.

The chain has TRBV28 and TRBJ1-2, with D perhaps matching TRBD1 (6 bases). V lost 7 bases, J lost 8 bases, and 17 bases lay in between. The CDR3 has 13 amino acids. The germline V gene has CDR1 MDHEN and CDR2 SYDVKM. The CDR3 DNA sequence: TGTGCCAGCACCGACCCGAACAGGGACGGCTACACCTTC. Its protein product is CASTDPNRDGYTF.

This clone was seen just once. V gene TRBV4-1 combines with J gene TRBJ2-3; 8 nucleotides line up with TRBD2. The CDR3 extends over 16 amino acids. In germline, CDR1 is MGHRA, CDR2 YSYEKL. V dropped 0 bases and J dropped 6; count of bases not matched to a gene: 8. DNA for the CDR3: TGCGCCAGCAGCCAAGATCCACGGGGGGGCCGCGATACGCAGTATTTT. It is translated as CASSQDPRGGRDTQYF.

The gene calls are TRBV19 and TRBJ1-6, with D perhaps TRBD1 (6 bases). The CDR3 totals 15 residues. Trimming removed 5 bases at V and 7 bases at J, with 15 bases between. Germline V lookup: CDR1 LNHDA, CDR2 SQIVND (reference sequence). In nucleotides, the CDR3 is TGTGCCAGTAGTCCCGGCAGGGGCAAAAATTCACCCCTCCACTTT. This sequence encodes CASSPGRGKNSPLHF.

The chain couples TRBV9 to TRBJ1-1; 10 bases map to TRBD1. With V trimmed by 4 bases and J by 3 bases, 6 bases remained unmatched. The CDR3 covers 15 residues. Germline V lookup: CDR1 SGDLS, CDR2 YYNGEE. The CDR3 DNA reads as TGTGCCAGCAGCCACCGGACAGGGGGGGACACTGAAGCTTTCTTT. This codes for CASSHRTGGDTEAFF.

This chain links TRBV5-4 with TRBJ1-5; TRBD1 matches 8 bases. The CDR3 runs to 12 residues. Germline CDR1 is SGHNT and CDR2 is YYREEE (reference sequence). V shed 4 bases and J 11 bases; nucleotides not matched to a gene: 5. In DNA form, the CDR3 reads TGTGCCAGCAGCACACAGGGGGGTGCCCAGCATTTT. It translates to CASSTQGGAQHF. Using reference TRBV5-4 and TRBJ1-5 for the parts outside the CDR3, the full variable domain is ETGVTQSPTHLIKTRGQQVTLRCSSQSGHNTVSWYQQALGQGPQFIFQYYREEENGRGNFPPRFSGLQFPNYSSELNVNALELDDSALYLCASSTQGGAQHFGDGTRLSIL.

This chain connects TRBV24-1 to TRBJ2-3; TRBD1 might be the D (5 bases). The CDR3 runs to 15 residues. The germline gives CDR1 KGHDR, CDR2 SFDVKD. Trimming left V 4 bases short and J 2 bases short, with 12 bases between. The CDR3 here is CATSDPPTATDTQYF. In DNA, the CDR3 is TGTGCCACCAGTGACCCTCCGACAGCCACAGATACGCAGTATTTT.

This clone was recorded once. V gene TRBV5-6 combines with J gene TRBJ1-6; 9 nucleotides match TRBD1. Germline V lookup: CDR1 SGHDT, CDR2 YYEEEE. Losses at the gene ends were 6 bases for V and 5 bases for J; bases not matched to a gene: 3. There are 14 residues in the CDR3. Here the CDR3 reads CASTRTGDNSPLHF. The CDR3 DNA reads as TGTGCCAGCACGAGGACAGGGGATAATTCACCCCTCCACTTT.

V and J are TRBV29-1 and TRBJ1-4; possible D gene TRBD1, 5 bases. V lost 5 bases to trimming and J lost 8 bases, with 15 bases between them. This CDR3 is 13 amino acids long. Germline values: CDR1 SQVTM, CDR2 ANQGSEA. Here the CDR3 reads CSVSGQLTEKLFF. The CDR3 nucleotides read TGCAGCGTTTCAGGGCAACTGACGGAAAAACTGTTTTTT.

The chain has TRBV14 and TRBJ2-3; maybe TRBD2 (5 bases). Per the germline V gene, CDR1 is SGHDN and CDR2 is FVKESK. This CDR3 comprises 16 residues. V lost 4 bases to trimming and J lost 4 bases, with 18 bases between them. The DNA for the CDR3 is TGTGCCAGCAGCCCGCCCGTGGTCGGGGTAGCAGATACGCAGTATTTT. It encodes CASSPPVVGVADTQYF.

This clone was seen only once. The gene calls are TRBV3-1 (or the pseudogene TRBV3-2) and TRBJ1-1; a weak D match, TRBD1 (6 bases). Germline-derived CDR1 and CDR2 are LGHDT and YNNKEL (reference sequence). V was pared by 2 bases and J by 1 base, with 17 bases between. There are 17 residues in the CDR3. Written as DNA, the CDR3 is TGTGCCAGCAGCCAATATGGTTCGGACAGAGAGAACACTGAAGCTTTCTTT. It translates to CASSQYGSDRENTEAFF.

In this sample, this clone turned up once. The V gene is TRBV9, the J gene TRBJ1-2, with 9 bases lining up with TRBD1. Trimming at V came to 4 bases and at J to 6 bases, leaving 13 bases not matched to a gene. The germline CDR1 and CDR2 sequences are SGDLS and YYNGEE. The CDR3 totals 16 residues. In DNA form, the CDR3 reads TGTGCCAGCAGCTCGCGGACAGGGGCAGTAAGGAATGGCTACACCTTC. Translating gives CASSSRTGAVRNGYTF.

The chain combines TRBV9 with TRBJ2-3, with 7 bases fitting TRBD2. Germline lookup yields CDR1 SGDLS and CDR2 YYNGEE. This CDR3 has 15 amino acids. The V segment lost 0 bases and the J segment 4 bases; nucleotides outside the gene matches: 5. The CDR3 sequence is CASSVGGRVADTQYF. In DNA form, the CDR3 reads TGTGCCAGCAGCGTAGGGGGGAGGGTGGCAGATACGCAGTATTTT. Together with reference TRBV9 and TRBJ2-3, the CDR3 gives the full variable domain: DSGVTQTPKHLITATGQRVTLRCSPRSGDLSVYWYQQSLDQGLQFLIQYYNGEERAKGNILERFSAQQFPDLHSELNLSSLELGDSALYFCASSVGGRVADTQYFGPGTRLTVL.

The CDR3 sequence: CATSDAQQGGNTGELFF. CDR3 nucleotides: TGTGCCACCAGTGATGCCCAACAGGGGGGAAACACCGGGGAGCTGTTTTTT. The rearrangement links TRBV24-1 to TRBJ2-2, with 8 bases fitting TRBD1. This CDR3 is 17 amino acids long. Per the germline V gene, CDR1 is KGHDR and CDR2 is SFDVKD. Trimming cost V 3 bases and J 2 bases; bases outside gene matches: 7.

J is TRBJ2-7 and V is TRBV11-3; perhaps TRBD1 as D (5 bases). The CDR3 sequence is 17 residues long. The germline CDR1 and CDR2 sequences are SGHNT and YENEEA. With 1 base removed from V and 2 bases from J, the gap between germline ends came to 18 bases. In DNA form, the CDR3 reads TGTGCCAGCAGCTTAGGGCAGGGCATCGGCGGAGCCTACGAGCAGTACTTC. Translating gives CASSLGQGIGGAYEQYF. The full variable domain, with the rest looked up from reference TRBV11-3 and TRBJ2-7, is EAGVVQSPRYKIIEKKQPVAFWCNPISGHNTLYWYLQNLGQGPELLIRYENEEAVDDSQLPKDRFSAERLKGVDSTLKIQPAELGDSAVYLCASSLGQGIGGAYEQYFGPGTRLTVT.

The V call is TRBV9, the J call TRBJ2-5; tentatively, D is TRBD2 (5 bases). Between the trimmed V and J ends, which lost 0 bases and 2 bases, there was a span of 11 bases. From germline, CDR1 is SGDLS and CDR2 YYNGEE. This CDR3 region has 15 residues. The CDR3 here is CASSVARTEQETQYF. DNA for the CDR3: TGTGCCAGCAGCGTAGCTCGGACTGAACAAGAGACCCAGTACTTC.

This chain joins TRBV7-9 and TRBJ2-7; weak D call: TRBD1 (5 bases). V was clipped by 5 bases and J by 4 bases, with 9 bases between them. The CDR3 spans 12 residues. Germline-derived CDR1 and CDR2 are SEHNR and FQNEAQ (reference sequence). CDR3 protein: CASSQQVYEQYF. The CDR3 bases are TGTGCCAGCAGCCAACAGGTTTACGAGCAGTACTTC.